This T cell receptor beta chain derives from a study of cytotoxic CD8 clonotypes in ibrutinib-treated CLL. General study points: Public clonotypes were rare and shrank or held steady on treatment.

The protocol was immunoSEQ multiplex PCR, while the TCRdb copy is restricted to in-frame clones and leaves out a portion. The repertoire has roughly 30,000 clones, about 76% of them found once; the top ten carry around 50%. Germline lookup yields CDR1 SGDLS and CDR2 YYNGEE. The CDR3 sequence is 17 residues long. Trimming cost V 0 bases and J 3 bases, with 16 bases left between them. About this clone: Antigen specificity is unknown.

The source was PBMCs, collected after 36 months of ibrutinib treatment. The receptor comes from a human donor with chronic lymphocytic leukemia. This chain links TRBV9 with TRBJ1-3; no clear D. CDR3 sequence (DNA): TGTGCCAGCAGCGTAGCTGGCGCGGGTAGCGGTGGAAACACCATATATTTT. Translating it yields CASSVAGAGSGGNTIYF.